The 28 T cell receptor beta chains in this list originate from one sample, sequenced in a study of cytomegalovirus exposure and HLA in healthy donors. Amplification used 60 Vbeta primers and 13 Jbeta primers. Measured with immunoSEQ multiplex PCR; TCRdb has only the in-frame clones, and not every one. The top ten clones hold around 1.5% of a sample with roughly 170,000 clones, less than 85% of them seen once. Sequenced: PBMCs. The receptors originated from a male donor in good health and CMV-seronegative.

This rearrangement joins TRBV7-2 to TRBJ2-7; tentatively, D is TRBD2 (5 bases). With 3 bases removed from V and 0 bases from J, the gap between germline ends came to 12 bases. Germline CDR1 is SGHTA and CDR2 is FQGNSA. The CDR3 sequence is 15 residues long. CDR3 protein: CASSLGGLSSYEQYF. CDR3 coding DNA: TGTGCCAGCAGCTTGGGCGGGCTAAGCTCCTACGAGCAGTACTTC.

This chain joins TRBV11-2 and TRBJ2-7; D is perhaps TRBD2 (5 bases). Germline CDR1 and CDR2: SGHAT and FQNNGV. V lost 1 base and J lost 5, with 18 bases in between. The CDR3 loop spans 16 amino acids. The CDR3 bases are TGTGCCAGCAGCTTAGTACCTCGCAGCGGAGTGGACGAGCAGTACTTC. This encodes CASSLVPRSGVDEQYF.

The chain recombines TRBV6-1 with TRBJ1-2, with TRBD1 as a possible D gene (6 bases). V was trimmed by 6 bases and J by 4 bases, leaving 15 bases between them. This CDR3 is 14 amino acids long. The germline CDR1 and CDR2 sequences are MNHNS and SASEGT. CDR3 DNA sequence: TGTGCCAGCAGAAAGACAGGCTCCGGCTATGGCTACACCTTC. This sequence encodes CASRKTGSGYGYTF.

The chain is built from TRBV11-1 and TRBJ1-1; 8 nucleotides line up with TRBD1. In germline, CDR1 is SGHAT, CDR2 FQDESV (reference sequence). The CDR3 sequence is 17 residues long. The J segment lost 4 bases and the V segment lost 1 base, leaving 11 bases of the junction unmatched. Here the CDR3 DNA reads TGTGCCAGCAGCTTAGGTGACAGGGGAAAATGGGGCACTGAAGCTTTCTTT. It yields the protein CASSLGDRGKWGTEAFF.

The V call is TRBV20-1, the J call TRBJ1-5; tentative D call: TRBD1 (5 bases). The V and J ends lost 3 bases and 10 bases respectively, with 10 bases between them. CDR1 DFQATT and CDR2 SNEGSKA come from the germline V gene (reference sequence). The CDR3 runs to 11 residues. As DNA, the CDR3 is TGCAGTGCTAGTGGCGGGGGACCCCAGCATTTT. It translates to CSASGGGPQHF.

J is TRBJ2-3 and V is TRBV5-4; 7 bases line up with TRBD2. The CDR3 extends over 15 amino acids. CDR1 and CDR2 from the germline V gene are SGHNT and YYREEE (reference sequence). Germline trimming cut 0 bases from V and 3 bases from J; bases unmatched to any gene: 4. This CDR3 reads CASSLASGVTDTQYF. The DNA of the CDR3 is TGTGCCAGCAGCTTGGCCAGCGGGGTTACAGATACGCAGTATTTT.

This clone has more than one count but fewer than ten. V is TRBV19 and J is TRBJ1-5; 8 bases are a match to TRBD1. With 5 bases clipped from V and 6 bases from J, the junction kept 9 bases outside the gene matches. The length of the CDR3 is 15 residues. Germline CDR1 LNHDA, CDR2 SQIVND (reference sequence). The CDR3 DNA is TGTGCCAGTAGTTCGGGACAGGTTTTAAGTCAGCCCCAGCATTTT. Its protein is CASSSGQVLSQPQHF. Full variable domain (outside the CDR3, taken from reference TRBV19 and TRBJ1-5): DGGITQSPKYLFRKEGQNVTLSCEQNLNHDAMYWYRQDPGQGLRLIYYSQIVNDFQKGDIAEGYSVSREKKESFPLTVTSAQKNPTAFYLCASSSGQVLSQPQHFGDGTRLSIL.

V gene TRBV7-9 combines with J gene TRBJ1-6; 7 bases are shared with TRBD1. This CDR3 comprises 15 residues. With 0 bases clipped from V and 5 bases from J, the junction kept 1 base outside the gene matches. Germline V gene lookup returns CDR1 SEHNR and CDR2 FQNEAQ (reference sequence). In DNA form, the CDR3 reads TGTGCCAGCAGCTTAGCCGGGACAGATAATTCACCCCTCCACTTT. As protein: CASSLAGTDNSPLHF.

This sequence joins TRBV19 and TRBJ1-6; TRBD1 matches at 10 bases. V lost 3 bases, J lost 6 bases, and 8 bases stayed unmatched. In germline, CDR1 is LNHDA, CDR2 SQIVND (reference sequence). The CDR3 is 17 amino acids. CDR3 loop: CASSIFPRTGGNSPLHF. DNA of the CDR3: TGTGCCAGTAGTATTTTCCCTCGGACAGGGGGTAATTCACCCCTCCACTTT.

Here the CDR3 DNA reads TGTGCCAGCAGCCCCCTAGCGGGCGCCTGGGAGCAGTACTTC. It encodes CASSPLAGAWEQYF. This chain uses TRBV28 with TRBJ2-7, with 8 bases lining up with TRBD2. The CDR3 totals 14 residues. Per germline, CDR1 MDHEN and CDR2 SYDVKM. J lost 7 bases, V lost 6 bases, and 11 bases had no gene match.

In nucleotides, the CDR3 is TGCGCCAGCAGCCTAAAAAACACCGGGGAGCTGTTTTTT. It codes for CASSLKNTGELFF. J is TRBJ2-2 and V is TRBV5-1; D unresolved. V dropped 4 bases and J dropped 2 bases, with 6 bases sitting between them. The CDR3 runs 13 residues. Germline V gives CDR1 SGHRS, CDR2 YFSETQ.

The chain joins TRBV5-1 to TRBJ2-3; tentatively, D is TRBD1 (6 bases). V was clipped by 4 bases and J by 0 bases, with 15 bases between them. Per the germline V gene, CDR1 is SGHRS and CDR2 is YFSETQ. The length of the CDR3 is 16 residues. CDR3 in amino acids: CASSDSGHFSTDTQYF. The CDR3 nucleotides are TGCGCCAGCAGCGATTCGGGACATTTCAGCACAGATACGCAGTATTTT.

The genes are TRBV27 and TRBJ2-7; TRBD2 matches 11 bases. Trimming took 7 bases from V and 0 from J; bases not matched to a gene: 14. CDR3 length equals 18 residues. The V gene's germline CDR1 is MNHEY and CDR2 SMNVEV (reference sequence). CDR3 sequence reads: CASTEIALAGVSSYEQYF. The CDR3 nucleotides are TGTGCCAGCACCGAAATAGCACTAGCGGGGGTCAGCTCCTACGAGCAGTACTTC.

This clone has only one observation. The rearrangement uses TRBV6-1 and TRBJ1-2, with unresolved D. CDR3 length equals 12 residues. Germline loops: CDR1 MNHNS, CDR2 SASEGT. V lost 2 bases, J lost 9 bases, and 10 bases lay in between. The CDR3 sequence: CASSERRLSYTF. The DNA for the CDR3 is TGTGCCAGCAGTGAACGGAGACTGAGCTACACCTTC.

The chain joins TRBV11-3 to TRBJ1-5; the D gene is possibly TRBD1 (5 bases). Germline assignment: CDR1 SGHNT and CDR2 YENEEA. The CDR3 is 18 residues long. The germline V and J ends were trimmed by 5 bases and 0 bases, with 20 bases remaining between them. CDR3 loop: CASSRAVDRFYSNQPQHF. The CDR3, as DNA: TGTGCCAGCAGCCGGGCGGTAGACAGATTCTATAGCAATCAGCCCCAGCATTTT.

DNA for the CDR3: TGTGCCAGCAGCCCCCCGACTAGCGGGCGAGATACGCAGTATTTT. It specifies CASSPPTSGRDTQYF. J is TRBJ2-3 and V is TRBV4-2, with 10 bases identical to TRBD2. Unmatched junction bases numbered 6, after V lost 4 bases and J lost 5 bases. CDR1 is LGHNA and CDR2 is YNFKEQ in the germline V gene. CDR3 length: 15 residues.

V usage is TRBV7-6 and J usage is TRBJ1-2; the D gene is possibly TRBD1 (6 bases). Trimming pared 5 bases from V and 7 bases from J, leaving 17 bases between. Germline loops: CDR1 SGHVS, CDR2 FNYEAQ. This CDR3 contains 14 residues. The CDR3 protein is CASSPTMGAPGYTF. CDR3 in DNA: TGTGCCAGCAGCCCAACCATGGGGGCGCCTGGCTACACCTTC.

Comment on this clone: Germline is not matched at one junction end, which may reflect a read error. CDR3 loop: CASSEADRGRDF. DNA for the CDR3: TGTGCCAGCAGTGAAGCGGACAGGGGTCGGGATTTT. The chain recombines TRBV2 with TRBJ1-5, with 9 nucleotides matching TRBD1. Germline CDR1 is SNHLY and CDR2 is FYNNEI. This CDR3 has 12 residues.

This clone turned up a few times. The chain recombines TRBV6-5 with TRBJ2-7; the D gene is possibly TRBD2 (7 bases). Trimming pared 7 bases from V and 2 bases from J, leaving 18 bases between. The germline CDR1 and CDR2 sequences are MNHEY and SVGAGI. The CDR3 runs to 15 residues. CDR3 loop: CASIRPAGTTYEQYF. The CDR3 DNA is TGTGCCAGCATCCGCCCAGCGGGGACAACCTACGAGCAGTACTTC.

The gene calls are TRBV29-1 and TRBJ1-1; D not certain. Trimming removed 3 bases at V and 1 base at J, with 12 bases between. Germline V gene lookup returns CDR1 SQVTM and CDR2 ANQGSEA. The CDR3 runs to 14 residues. The CDR3 here is CSVERRFGNTEAFF. CDR3 coding DNA: TGCAGCGTTGAGAGGAGGTTCGGGAACACTGAAGCTTTCTTT.

V gene TRBV2 combines with J gene TRBJ1-5; D not certain. Germline lookup yields CDR1 SNHLY and CDR2 FYNNEI. Trimming took off 5 bases at V and 0 bases at J, with 11 bases between the two ends. This CDR3 contains 15 residues. CDR3: CASSLSKDSNQPQHF. CDR3 DNA: TGTGCCAGCAGTTTGAGTAAAGATAGCAATCAGCCCCAGCATTTT. The full variable domain, its missing parts supplied by reference TRBV2 and TRBJ1-5, is EPEVTQTPSHQVTQMGQEVILRCVPISNHLYFYWYRQILGQKVEFLVSFYNNEISEKSEIFDDQFSVERPDGSNFTLKIRSTKLEDSAMYFCASSLSKDSNQPQHFGDGTRLSIL.

CDR3 protein: CASSATGLSNQPQHF. The CDR3 coding sequence is TGTGCCAGCAGCGCGACAGGGCTTAGCAATCAGCCCCAGCATTTT. V and J are TRBV7-2 and TRBJ1-5, with 7 bases matching TRBD1. This CDR3 comprises 15 residues. V was clipped by 5 bases and J by 0 bases; unmatched bases: 4. From germline, CDR1 is SGHTA and CDR2 FQGNSA.

The chain uses TRBV6-5 and TRBJ1-2; TRBD1 might be the D (5 bases). Germline V CDR1 and CDR2: MNHEY, SVGAGI. Trimming shortened V by 5 bases and J by 4 bases, and 14 bases separated the two germline ends. This CDR3 has 14 amino acids. This CDR3 is CASSTGLGIYGYTF. In DNA form, the CDR3 reads TGTGCCAGCAGTACGGGACTCGGCATCTATGGCTACACCTTC.

This sequence joins TRBV29-1 and TRBJ1-2; TRBD1 matches at 8 bases. CDR3 length: 14 amino acids. J was trimmed by 6 bases and V by 4 bases; bases with no gene match: 10. Germline lookup yields CDR1 SQVTM and CDR2 ANQGSEA. The CDR3 loop reads CSVAVRQGADGYTF. CDR3 bases: TGCAGCGTTGCAGTGCGTCAGGGGGCCGATGGCTACACCTTC.

The V and J genes are TRBV30 and TRBJ2-4, with D possibly TRBD2 on 6 matching bases. From germline, CDR1 is GTSNPN and CDR2 SVGIG (reference sequence). With 1 base removed from V and 11 bases from J, the gap between germline ends came to 18 bases. The CDR3 covers 14 residues. The CDR3 loop is CAWSAEGTPGVQYF. The CDR3 DNA follows: TGTGCCTGGAGTGCAGAGGGGACGCCGGGGGTTCAGTACTTC.

The chain combines TRBV29-1 with TRBJ1-4; 9 bases fit TRBD1. Trimming took 5 bases from V and 7 from J; bases not matched to a gene: 11. Germline assignment: CDR1 SQVTM and CDR2 ANQGSEA. The CDR3 sequence is 15 residues long. The CDR3 coding sequence is TGCAGCGTTCAAATAACAGGGGGCGGGGGTGAAAAACTGTTTTTT. Amino acids: CSVQITGGGGEKLFF.

This sequence joins TRBV9 and TRBJ2-7; 7 nucleotides line up with TRBD1. Germline lookup yields CDR1 SGDLS and CDR2 YYNGEE. Unmatched junction bases numbered 9, after V lost 0 bases and J lost 6 bases. There are 15 residues in the CDR3. For the CDR3, the DNA is TGTGCCAGCAGCGTAGCTAGTACAGGGGTGGTCGAGCAGTACTTC. Translated, it gives CASSVASTGVVEQYF.

V gene TRBV7-2 combines with J gene TRBJ2-1, with 7 bases matching TRBD2. CDR1 is SGHTA and CDR2 is FQGNSA in the germline V gene. Trimming cost V 3 bases and J 0 bases; bases outside gene matches: 2. The CDR3 length is 15 residues. CDR3 in DNA: TGTGCCAGCAGCTTCAGGACTAGCTCCTACAATGAGCAGTTCTTC. Translating it yields CASSFRTSSYNEQFF.